Sequencing of this T cell receptor (beta chain) was carried out in a study of shared clonotypes between healthy human individuals. With respect to this clone: No antigen is known for it.

Germline CDR1 is ENHRY and CDR2 is SYGVKD. Deletions cut 4 bases from V and 7 bases from J, with 14 bases between. CDR3 length equals 13 residues. Sorted-subset replicate PCRs used 150 to 250 ng of genomic DNA. This amount corresponded to 30,000 to 35,000 T cell genomes. Repertoires were generated with immunoSEQ multiplex PCR, while TCRdb's copy carries only in-frame clones and drops some. The table records 2 million to 3 million clones, over 85% of them present only once. Notes on the study in general: Inspection by rarefaction showed sorted-subset sequencing to be incomplete despite large depth. Represented diversity (both genetic and exposure-history) was limited by the small number of donors. Sequencing depth was predicted to influence how clonotypes are shared among donors.

Material for sequencing was naive CD4+ T cells from PBMCs. As to subset: CD45RA+ positively selected. This chain joins TRBV10-3 and TRBJ2-7, with D uncertain. This clonotype originated in a man in his late teens or twenties in good health. Some clones in this sample may be carry-over from other donors' samples. For the CDR3, the DNA is TGTGCCATCAGTGCCGCTGCCGAAGGGGAGCAGTACTTC. Its protein product is CAISAAAEGEQYF.